This entry describes one T cell receptor (beta chain). TCRdb's table, derived via immunoSEQ multiplex PCR, lists solely in-frame clones and lacks some. The sample shows 350,000 to 450,000 clones, 75% to 90% of them seen only once. Those who participated ranged in age from roughly 18 to 90 years and resided in about two dozen US areas. In assigning cohorts, the study relied on participant-reported clinical history. This sample stems from a study of blood T cell repertoires in COVID-19. V shed 6 bases and J 4 bases; nucleotides not matched to a gene: 9. CDR3 length equals 15 residues. Looked up from germline, CDR1 is MDHEN and CDR2 is SYDVKM.

The chain employs TRBV28 and TRBJ1-1; 9 bases map to TRBD1. This receptor was taken from a man aged 25 to 45 who had recovered from COVID-19. The specimen was PBMCs or T cells enriched from blood (not recorded which). The CDR3: CASRQGQGLVTEAFF. CDR3 nucleotide sequence: TGTGCCAGCAGGCAGGGACAGGGACTAGTCACTGAAGCTTTCTTT.